This T cell receptor (beta chain) was recovered during a study of blood T cell repertoires in COVID-19. The CDR3 runs to 13 residues. The germline V gene encodes CDR1 SQVTM and CDR2 ANQGSEA. Trimming took off 7 bases at V and 4 bases at J, with 16 bases between the two ends. Produced via immunoSEQ multiplex PCR; TCRdb's table is partial and in-frame only. This sample has roughly 66,000 clones, with 82% found just once. The receptor comes from a man between 60 and 70 years old with acute or convalescent COVID-19. The sequencing sample was made of peripheral blood. This chain uses TRBV29-1 with TRBJ1-2; no firm D call. CDR3 nucleotide sequence: TGCAGCGCCAGGCGAGCTGGGAGCTATGGCTACACCTTC. As protein: CSARRAGSYGYTF.